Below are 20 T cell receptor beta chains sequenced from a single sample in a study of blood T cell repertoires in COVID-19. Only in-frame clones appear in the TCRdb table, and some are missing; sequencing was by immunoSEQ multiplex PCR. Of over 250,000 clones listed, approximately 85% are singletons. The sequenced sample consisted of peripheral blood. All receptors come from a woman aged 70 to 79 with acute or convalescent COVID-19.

The CDR3 nucleotides read TGTGCCACCAGCAGAGATTGGACAGGGGGCACTGAAGCTTTCTTT. Protein: CATSRDWTGGTEAFF. The chain couples TRBV15 to TRBJ1-1, with TRBD1 matching 10 bases. This CDR3 has 15 residues. Looked up from germline, CDR1 is LNHNV and CDR2 is YYDKDF (reference sequence). Trimming at V came to 0 bases and at J to 4 bases, leaving 2 bases not matched to a gene.

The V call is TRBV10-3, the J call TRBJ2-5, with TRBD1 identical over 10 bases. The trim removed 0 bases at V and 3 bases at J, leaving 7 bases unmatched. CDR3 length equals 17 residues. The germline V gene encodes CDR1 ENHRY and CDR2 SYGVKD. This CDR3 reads CAISESEVGTGEETQYF. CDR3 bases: TGTGCCATCAGTGAGTCTGAGGTCGGGACAGGGGAAGAGACCCAGTACTTC.

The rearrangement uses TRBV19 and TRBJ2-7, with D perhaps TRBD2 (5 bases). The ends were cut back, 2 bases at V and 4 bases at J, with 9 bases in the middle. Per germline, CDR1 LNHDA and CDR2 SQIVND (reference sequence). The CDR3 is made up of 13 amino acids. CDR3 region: CASSIYRGYEQYF. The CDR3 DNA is TGTGCCAGTAGTATATACCGGGGATACGAGCAGTACTTC.

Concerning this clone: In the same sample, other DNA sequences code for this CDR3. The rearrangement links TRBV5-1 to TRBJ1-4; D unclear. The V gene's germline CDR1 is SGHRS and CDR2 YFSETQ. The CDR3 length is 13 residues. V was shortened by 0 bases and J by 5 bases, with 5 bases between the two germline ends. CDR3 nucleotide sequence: TGCGCCAGCAGCTTGGCGGGAAATGAAAAACTGTTTTTT. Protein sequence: CASSLAGNEKLFF.

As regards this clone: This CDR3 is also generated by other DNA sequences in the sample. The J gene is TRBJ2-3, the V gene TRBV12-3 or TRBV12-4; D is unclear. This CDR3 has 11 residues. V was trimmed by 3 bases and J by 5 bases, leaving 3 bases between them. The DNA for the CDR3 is TGTGCCAGCAGTTTGAGAGATACGCAGTATTTT. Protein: CASSLRDTQYF.

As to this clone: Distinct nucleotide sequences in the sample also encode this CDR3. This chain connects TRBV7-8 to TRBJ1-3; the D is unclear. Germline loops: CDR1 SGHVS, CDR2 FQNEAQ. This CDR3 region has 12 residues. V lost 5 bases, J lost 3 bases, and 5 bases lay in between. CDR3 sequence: CASSLSGNTIYF. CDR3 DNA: TGTGCCAGCAGCCTTAGTGGAAACACCATATATTTT.

The CDR3, as DNA: TGCGCCAGCAGCTTGGGAGGGGGTATCTCCTACGAGCAGTACTTC. It encodes CASSLGGGISYEQYF. The chain combines TRBV5-1 with TRBJ2-7, with D possibly matching TRBD1 (6 bases). Trimming cost V 0 bases and J 0 bases, with 10 bases left between them. The CDR3 has 15 amino acids. CDR1 SGHRS and CDR2 YFSETQ come from the germline V gene.

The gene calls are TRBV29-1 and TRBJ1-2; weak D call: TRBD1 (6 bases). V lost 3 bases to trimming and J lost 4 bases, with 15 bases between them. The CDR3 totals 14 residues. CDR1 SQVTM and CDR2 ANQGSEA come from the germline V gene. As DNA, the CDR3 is TGCAGCGTTGACCAAACGGGGACAACCTATGGCTACACCTTC. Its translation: CSVDQTGTTYGYTF.

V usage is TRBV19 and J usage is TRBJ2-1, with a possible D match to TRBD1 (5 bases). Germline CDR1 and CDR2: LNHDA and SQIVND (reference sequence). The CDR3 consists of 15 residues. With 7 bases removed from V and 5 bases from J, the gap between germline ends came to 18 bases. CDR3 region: CASKAWGEGDNEQFF. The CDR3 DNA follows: TGTGCCAGTAAGGCCTGGGGTGAAGGGGACAATGAGCAGTTCTTC. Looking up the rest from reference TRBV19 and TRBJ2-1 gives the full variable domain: DGGITQSPKYLFRKEGQNVTLSCEQNLNHDAMYWYRQDPGQGLRLIYYSQIVNDFQKGDIAEGYSVSREKKESFPLTVTSAQKNPTAFYLCASKAWGEGDNEQFFGPGTRLTVL.

This CDR3 is CASSVGVGSGGVSYNEQFF. The CDR3 region has the DNA TGTGCCAGCAGCGTAGGAGTGGGTAGCGGGGGAGTCTCCTACAATGAGCAGTTCTTC. This sequence joins TRBV9 and TRBJ2-1; 9 bases match TRBD2. Germline V gives CDR1 SGDLS, CDR2 YYNGEE. The CDR3 contains 19 residues. After removal of 0 bases from V and 0 bases from J, the junction contained 10 bases not matched to a gene. The entire variable domain, with the rest obtained from reference TRBV9 and TRBJ2-1, is as follows: DSGVTQTPKHLITATGQRVTLRCSPRSGDLSVYWYQQSLDQGLQFLIQYYNGEERAKGNILERFSAQQFPDLHSELNLSSLELGDSALYFCASSVGVGSGGVSYNEQFFGPGTRLTVL.

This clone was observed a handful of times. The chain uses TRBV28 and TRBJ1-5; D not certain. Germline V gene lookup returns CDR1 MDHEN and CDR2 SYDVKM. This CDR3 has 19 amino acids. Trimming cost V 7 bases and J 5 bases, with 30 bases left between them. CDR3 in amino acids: CASTGGPGLGSSYDQPQHF. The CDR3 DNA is TGTGCCAGCACCGGAGGACCCGGTCTGGGGTCCTCCTATGATCAGCCCCAGCATTTT. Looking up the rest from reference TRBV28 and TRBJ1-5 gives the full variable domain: DVKVTQSSRYLVKRTGEKVFLECVQDMDHENMFWYRQDPGLGLRLIYFSYDVKMKEKGDIPEGYSVSREKKERFSLILESASTNQTSMYLCASTGGPGLGSSYDQPQHFGDGTRLSIL.

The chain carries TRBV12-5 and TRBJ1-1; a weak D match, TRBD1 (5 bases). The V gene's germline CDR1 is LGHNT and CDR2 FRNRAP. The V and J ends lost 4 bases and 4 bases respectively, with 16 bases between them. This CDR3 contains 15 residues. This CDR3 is CASGSIGTTTTEAFF. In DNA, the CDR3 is TGTGCTAGTGGTTCCATTGGGACTACCACCACTGAAGCTTTCTTT.

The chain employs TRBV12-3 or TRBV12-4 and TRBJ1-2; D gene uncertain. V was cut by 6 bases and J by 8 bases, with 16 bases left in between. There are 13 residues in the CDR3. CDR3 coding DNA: TGTGCCAGCAGCTTTGGCCCGCTTGTCGGCTACACCTTC. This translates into CASSFGPLVGYTF.

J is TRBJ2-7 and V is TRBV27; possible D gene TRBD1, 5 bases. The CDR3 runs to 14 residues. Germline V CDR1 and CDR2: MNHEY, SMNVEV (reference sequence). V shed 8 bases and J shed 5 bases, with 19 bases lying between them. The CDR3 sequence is CASRVQGLYNEQYF. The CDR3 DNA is TGTGCCAGCCGGGTTCAGGGTCTTTACAACGAGCAGTACTTC.

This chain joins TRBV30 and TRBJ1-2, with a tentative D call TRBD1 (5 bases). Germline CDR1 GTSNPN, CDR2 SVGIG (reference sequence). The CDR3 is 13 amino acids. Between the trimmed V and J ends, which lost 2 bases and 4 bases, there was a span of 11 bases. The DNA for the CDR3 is TGTGCCTGGAGTCCGGGACTTTCCTATGGCTACACCTTC. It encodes CAWSPGLSYGYTF.

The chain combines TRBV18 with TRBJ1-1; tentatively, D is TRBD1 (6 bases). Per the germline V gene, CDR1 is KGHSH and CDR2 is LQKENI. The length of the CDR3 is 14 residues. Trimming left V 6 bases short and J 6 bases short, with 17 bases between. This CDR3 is CASSPPGARSEAFF. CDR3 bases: TGTGCCAGCTCCCCGCCAGGGGCGCGCTCTGAAGCTTTCTTT.

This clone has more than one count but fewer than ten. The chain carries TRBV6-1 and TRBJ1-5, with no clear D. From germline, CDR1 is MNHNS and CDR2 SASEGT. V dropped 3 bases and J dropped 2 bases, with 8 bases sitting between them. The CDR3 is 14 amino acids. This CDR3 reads CASSDGGGNQPQHF. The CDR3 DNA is TGTGCCAGCAGTGACGGAGGTGGCAATCAGCCCCAGCATTTT.

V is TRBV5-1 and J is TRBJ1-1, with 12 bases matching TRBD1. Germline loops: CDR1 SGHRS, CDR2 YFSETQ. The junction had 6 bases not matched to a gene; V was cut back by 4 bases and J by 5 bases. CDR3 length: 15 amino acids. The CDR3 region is CASSIRDRGLTEAFF. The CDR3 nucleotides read TGCGCCAGCAGCATCCGGGACAGGGGGCTAACTGAAGCTTTCTTT.

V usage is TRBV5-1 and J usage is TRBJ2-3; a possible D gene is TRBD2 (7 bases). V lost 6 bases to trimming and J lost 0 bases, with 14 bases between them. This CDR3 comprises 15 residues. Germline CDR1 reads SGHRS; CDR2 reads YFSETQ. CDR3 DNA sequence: TGCGCCAGCATCGATCGGGGGGCCAGCACAGATACGCAGTATTTT. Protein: CASIDRGASTDTQYF.

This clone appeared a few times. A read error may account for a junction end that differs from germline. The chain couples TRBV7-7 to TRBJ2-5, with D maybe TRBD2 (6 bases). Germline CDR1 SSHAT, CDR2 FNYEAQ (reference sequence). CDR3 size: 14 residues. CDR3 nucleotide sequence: TGTGCTAGCAGCTTGGCGGGAATCCGAGAGACCCAGTACTTC. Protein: CASSLAGIRETQYF.